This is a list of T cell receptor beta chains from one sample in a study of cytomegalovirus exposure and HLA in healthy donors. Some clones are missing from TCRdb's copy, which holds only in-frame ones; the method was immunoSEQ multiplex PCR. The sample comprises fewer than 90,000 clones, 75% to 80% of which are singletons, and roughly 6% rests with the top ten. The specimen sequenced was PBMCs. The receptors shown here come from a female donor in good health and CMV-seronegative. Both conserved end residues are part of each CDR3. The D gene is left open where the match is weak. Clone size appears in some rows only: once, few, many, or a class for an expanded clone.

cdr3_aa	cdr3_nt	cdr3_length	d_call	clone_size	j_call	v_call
CASSQDLAGELFF	TGTGCCAGCAGCCAAGATCTTGCCGGGGAGCTGTTTTTT	13	-	-	TRBJ2-2	TRBV14
CSVARGAGTEAFF	TGCAGCGTGGCCAGGGGTGCGGGCACTGAAGCTTTCTTT	13	-	-	TRBJ1-1	TRBV29-1
CASSLVGQGNTEAFF	TGTGCCAGCAGCTTAGTGGGACAGGGGAACACTGAAGCTTTCTTT	15	TRBD1	-	TRBJ1-1	TRBV7-3
CASSSRQGWETQYF	TGTGCTAGCAGCTCGAGACAGGGATGGGAGACCCAGTACTTC	14	TRBD1	-	TRBJ2-5	TRBV7-7
CASSLNGQGLGEQYF	TGTGCCAGCAGCTTAAATGGGCAGGGGCTGGGGGAGCAGTACTTC	15	-	-	TRBJ2-7	TRBV7-2
CASSQETGAPRGYTF	TGTGCCAGCAGCCAAGAAACAGGTGCCCCTAGGGGCTACACCTTC	15	-	-	TRBJ1-2	TRBV4-2
CASRGIGGTDTQYF	TGCGCCAGCAGGGGGATTGGCGGGACAGATACGCAGTATTTT	14	-	-	TRBJ2-3	TRBV5-1
CASSSDSNYGYTF	TGCGCCAGCAGCTCGGACAGCAACTATGGCTACACCTTC	13	-	-	TRBJ1-2	TRBV5-1
CASSSTGQAGTQYF	TGTGCCAGCAGCTCTACGGGACAGGCCGGGACCCAGTACTTC	14	TRBD1	-	TRBJ2-5	TRBV9
CASRGTGGKNYGYTF	TGTGCCAGCAGAGGGACAGGGGGCAAAAACTATGGCTACACCTTC	15	TRBD1	-	TRBJ1-2	TRBV28
CASSQDATAQETQYF	TGCGCCAGCAGCCAAGATGCCACTGCCCAAGAGACCCAGTACTTC	15	-	-	TRBJ2-5	TRBV4-3
CATSRDPNGELFF	TGTGCCACCAGCAGAGATCCTAACGGGGAGCTGTTTTTT	13	-	-	TRBJ2-2	TRBV15
CASSSTLRNTEAFF	TGCGCCAGCAGCTCCACTCTGAGAAACACTGAAGCTTTCTTT	14	-	once	TRBJ1-1	TRBV5-1
CASSNQGGIGYTF	TGTGCCAGCAGTAACCAGGGGGGAATTGGCTACACCTTC	13	TRBD1	few	TRBJ1-2	TRBV6-5
CASSQGTGKDNSPLHF	TGCGCCAGCAGCCAAGGAACAGGGAAGGATAATTCACCCCTCCACTTT	16	-	-	TRBJ1-6	TRBV4-3
CASSFADRDYGYTF	TGTGCCAGCAGTTTCGCGGACAGGGACTATGGCTACACCTTC	14	TRBD1	-	TRBJ1-2	TRBV6-5
CAISESSTAQYF	TGTGCCATCAGTGAGTCGTCGACTGCTCAGTATTTT	12	-	few	TRBJ2-3	TRBV10-3
CAISDGVNTEAFF	TGTGCCATCAGTGACGGTGTCAACACTGAAGCTTTCTTT	13	-	-	TRBJ1-1	TRBV10-3
CSVEQTWGTDTQYF	TGCAGCGTTGAACAGACATGGGGCACAGATACGCAGTATTTT	14	-	-	TRBJ2-3	TRBV29-1
CASTMGHLGQPQHF	TGTGCCAGCACCATGGGGCATTTGGGTCAGCCCCAGCATTTT	14	-	-	TRBJ1-5	TRBV28